Shown below are 24 T cell receptor beta chains from a single sample sequenced in a study of T cells in Graves' hyperthyroidism and ophthalmopathy. RNA transcripts were the template for amplifying TCR beta CDR3 regions. HTBI primers were employed in a first-round RT-PCR of the TCR CDR3. TCRdb re-called the multiplex PCR reads with MiXCR, one entry per CDR3 protein. The table lists about 400,000 distinct CDR3 sequences, 14% of them singletons. Sequenced material: blood. The receptors come from a woman aged 25-40 years with Graves' ophthalmopathy.

This clonotype was counted at least ten times. The chain joins TRBV6-1 to TRBJ2-7; no firm D call. V was shortened by 2 bases and J by 2 bases, with 13 bases between the two germline ends. The CDR3 is made up of 15 amino acids. CDR1 is MNHNS and CDR2 is SASEGT in the germline V gene. In DNA form, the CDR3 reads TGTGCCAGCAGTGAACAACGTTGGCAGACCTACGAGCAGTACTTC. Protein sequence: CASSEQRWQTYEQYF.

In its sample, this clonotype was seen many times. This chain uses TRBV6-1 with TRBJ1-2; D gene ambiguous. The V gene's germline CDR1 is MNHNS and CDR2 SASEGT. With 1 base removed from V and 6 bases from J, the gap between germline ends came to 12 bases. The CDR3 length is 14 residues. The CDR3 here is CASSEVPRQNGYTF. In nucleotides, the CDR3 is TGTGCCAGCAGTGAAGTCCCCAGACAAAATGGCTACACCTTC.

This clonotype was found many times. The chain carries TRBV10-3 and TRBJ1-1, with D uncertain. Between the trimmed V and J ends, which lost 6 bases and 2 bases, there was a span of 10 bases. Germline-derived CDR1 and CDR2 are ENHRY and SYGVKD. The CDR3 contains 13 residues. The CDR3 bases are TGTGCCATCAGCATGGACGATAACACTGAAGCTTTCTTT. Translated: CAISMDDNTEAFF.

This clonotype was recorded at least ten times. This chain links TRBV7-9 with TRBJ1-1; D gene ambiguous. This CDR3 has 12 amino acids. Germline values: CDR1 SEHNR, CDR2 FQNEAQ (reference sequence). V shed 1 base and J shed 2 bases, with 2 bases lying between them. The CDR3, as DNA: TGTGCCAGCAGCTTAGAAAACACTGAAGCTTTCTTT. Translating it yields CASSLENTEAFF.

This clonotype was detected ten times or more. The chain joins TRBV4-1 to TRBJ1-1; D may be TRBD1 (5 bases). Germline assignment: CDR1 MGHRA and CDR2 YSYEKL. This CDR3 has 14 residues. With 1 base removed from V and 2 bases from J, the gap between germline ends came to 8 bases. As DNA, the CDR3 is TGCGCCAGCAGCCAAGCGGGGGTAAACACTGAAGCTTTCTTT. Encoded protein: CASSQAGVNTEAFF.

This clonotype was counted ten times or more. The chain employs TRBV7-8 and TRBJ1-1; D is perhaps TRBD1 (6 bases). The CDR3 is 13 amino acids. Germline CDR1 SGHVS, CDR2 FQNEAQ. Trimming cost V 10 bases and J 4 bases, with 16 bases left between them. For the CDR3, the DNA is TGTGCCACTAACCCGGGGGGCGGCACTGAAGCTTTCTTT. Its translation is CATNPGGGTEAFF.

This clonotype was detected ten times or more. The chain employs TRBV2 and TRBJ2-7; D ambiguous. Germline lookup yields CDR1 SNHLY and CDR2 FYNNEI. V was trimmed by 7 bases and J by 3 bases, leaving 13 bases between them. The CDR3 is 13 residues long. CDR3 coding DNA: TGTGCCAGCAACCCCGACAAATTCTACGAGCAGTACTTC. Translating it yields CASNPDKFYEQYF.

This chain connects TRBV7-3 to TRBJ2-3, with 7 bases that match TRBD2. Looked up from germline, CDR1 is SGHTA and CDR2 is FQGTGA. Losses at the gene ends were 2 bases for V and 6 bases for J; bases not matched to a gene: 11. This CDR3 has 16 amino acids. CDR3 DNA: TGTGCCAGCAGCTTAGGGAGGGCCAAAATTTTGGATACGCAGTATTTT. Translating it yields CASSLGRAKILDTQYF.

Concerning this clonotype itself: This could be a read error, since a much larger clone is one nucleotide away. The chain links TRBV6-1 to TRBJ2-7, with 8 nucleotides matching TRBD1. The germline CDR1 and CDR2 sequences are MNHNS and SASEGT. The CDR3 sequence is 17 residues long. In DNA form, the CDR3 reads TGTGCCAGCAGTGAGCGTTTGTTGAGGGACAGGTCCTGCGAGCAGTACTTC. It translates to CASSERLLRDRSCEQYF.

This clonotype was seen many times. The chain employs TRBV4-2 and TRBJ1-5; D is ambiguous. V was cut by 0 bases and J by 6 bases, with 15 bases left in between. The CDR3 has 16 amino acids. Germline V gene data show CDR1 as LGHNA and CDR2 as YNFKEQ. CDR3 sequence: CASSQDRPTIGQPQHF. CDR3 nucleotide sequence: TGTGCCAGCAGCCAAGATCGACCGACGATTGGTCAGCCCCAGCATTTT.

The chain couples TRBV6-1 to TRBJ1-1, with D uncertain. CDR3 length: 17 amino acids. Germline CDR1 MNHNS, CDR2 SASEGT. The germline V and J ends were trimmed by 2 bases and 5 bases, with 21 bases remaining between them. CDR3 bases: TGTGCCAGCAGTGAATCTGTTCGTAGGGTACAGTATACTGAAGCTTTCTTT. It codes for CASSESVRRVQYTEAFF.

This clonotype came up many times. The chain links TRBV10-3 to TRBJ1-2, with a possible D match to TRBD1 (6 bases). The germline V gene has CDR1 ENHRY and CDR2 SYGVKD. This CDR3 contains 15 residues. Trimming left V 1 base short and J 2 bases short, with 11 bases between. The CDR3 bases are TGTGCCATCAGTGAGTGGACAGATAAAAACTATGGCTACACCTTC. The encoded protein is CAISEWTDKNYGYTF.

The chain joins TRBV5-6 to TRBJ2-3, with 11 bases matching TRBD2. Per the germline V gene, CDR1 is SGHDT and CDR2 is YYEEEE. V gave up 4 bases and J gave up 3 bases; unmatched junction bases: 7. The CDR3 sequence is 16 residues long. The CDR3 reads CASSRRLAGSTDTQYF. The CDR3 nucleotides are TGTGCCAGCAGCCGCCGACTAGCGGGGTCGACAGATACGCAGTATTTT.

This clonotype was observed a handful of times. The junction shows a germline mismatch at one end, possibly a read error. The chain carries TRBV6-1 and TRBJ1-5; a possible D gene is TRBD1 (5 bases). The CDR3 is made up of 15 amino acids. Germline assignment: CDR1 MNHNS and CDR2 SASEGT. The DNA of the CDR3 is TGTGCCAGCAGTGTTGCCGGGACGGGCAATCAGTCCCAGCATTTT. It codes for CASSVAGTGNQSQHF.

V and J are TRBV7-9 and TRBJ1-2; D is uncertain. The V gene lost 3 bases and the J gene lost 2 bases, with 7 bases spanning the gap. The V gene's germline CDR1 is SEHNR and CDR2 FQNEAQ (reference sequence). The CDR3 is 13 amino acids. CDR3: CASSFRENYGYTF. In DNA form, the CDR3 reads TGTGCCAGCAGCTTTCGGGAAAACTATGGCTACACCTTC. Looking up the rest from reference TRBV7-9 and TRBJ1-2 gives the full variable domain: DTGVSQNPRHKITKRGQNVTFRCDPISEHNRLYWYRQTLGQGPEFLTYFQNEAQLEKSRLLSDRFSAERPKGSFSTLEIQRTEQGDSAMYLCASSFRENYGYTFGSGTRLTVV.

The sample holds many counts of this clonotype. The chain is built from TRBV11-2 and TRBJ2-3; D possibly corresponds to TRBD1 (5 bases). The CDR3 covers 15 residues. Per germline, CDR1 SGHAT and CDR2 FQNNGV. V lost 0 bases to trimming and J lost 2 bases, with 9 bases between them. The CDR3 bases are TGTGCCAGCAGCTTAGACCAGGGCGACACAGATACGCAGTATTTT. Translation gives CASSLDQGDTDTQYF.

In its sample, this clonotype was seen many times. The CDR3 coding sequence is TGTGCCAGCAGCCCCGGACAGGGACAGTCATCTGAGCAGTTCTTC. It specifies CASSPGQGQSSEQFF. This chain joins TRBV7-2 and TRBJ2-1, with 8 bases fitting TRBD1. V was pared by 5 bases and J by 9 bases, with 12 bases of the junction left unmatched. Germline lookup yields CDR1 SGHTA and CDR2 FQGNSA. The CDR3 loop spans 15 amino acids.

This clonotype was picked up many times. V and J are TRBV28 and TRBJ1-1; TRBD1 might be the D (6 bases). The V end lost 2 bases, the J end lost 0 bases, and 10 bases lay between the germline ends. The CDR3 consists of 15 residues. From germline, CDR1 is MDHEN and CDR2 SYDVKM. CDR3 sequence reads: CASSLGQIMNTEAFF. In DNA form, the CDR3 reads TGTGCCAGCAGTTTAGGACAGATAATGAACACTGAAGCTTTCTTT. The whole variable domain, filled in from reference TRBV28 and TRBJ1-1, reads DVKVTQSSRYLVKRTGEKVFLECVQDMDHENMFWYRQDPGLGLRLIYFSYDVKMKEKGDIPEGYSVSREKKERFSLILESASTNQTSMYLCASSLGQIMNTEAFFGQGTRLTVV.

A word on this clonotype: Since a much larger clone is just one base distant, this may be a read error. The chain recombines TRBV5-1 with TRBJ1-3; no definite D call. Germline-derived CDR1 and CDR2 are SGHRS and YFSETQ. The CDR3 loop spans 15 amino acids. For the CDR3, the DNA is TGCGCCAGCAGCTTGAGTACAGACTCTGGAAACGCCATATATTTT. Amino acid sequence: CASSLSTDSGNAIYF.

Ten or more counts support this clonotype. The genes are TRBV6-1 and TRBJ1-5, with D maybe TRBD1 (6 bases). CDR3 length: 18 amino acids. Per germline, CDR1 MNHNS and CDR2 SASEGT. V was cut by 5 bases and J by 0 bases, with 20 bases left in between. CDR3 amino acids: CASSTHVGQYYSNQPQHF. In DNA, the CDR3 is TGTGCCAGCAGTACACACGTAGGACAGTATTATAGCAATCAGCCCCAGCATTTT.

A remark on this clonotype: A read error is possible here, since a much larger clone lies one base away. The chain combines TRBV6-1 with TRBJ1-2, with 7 bases fitting TRBD1. CDR1 and CDR2 from the germline V gene are MNHNS and SASEGT. The CDR3 spans 15 residues. The CDR3 DNA reads TGTGCCATCAGAGCACGACAGGGCCCTAACTATGGCCACACCTTC. Protein product: CAIRARQGPNYGHTF.

The sample holds many counts of this clonotype. This chain connects TRBV2 to TRBJ1-5; tentatively, D is TRBD1 (6 bases). Trimming shortened V by 6 bases and J by 0 bases, and 12 bases separated the two germline ends. The CDR3 is made up of 15 amino acids. Per the germline V gene, CDR1 is SNHLY and CDR2 is FYNNEI. CDR3 loop: CASRRTVISNQPQHF. The CDR3 region has the DNA TGTGCCAGCAGGAGGACAGTCATTAGCAATCAGCCCCAGCATTTT.

Of note for this clonotype: This may come from a read error, since a much larger clone is one base off. The chain links TRBV20-1 to TRBJ1-2; 11 bases are shared with TRBD1. The CDR3 loop spans 17 amino acids. Germline V gene sequence: CDR1 DFQATT, CDR2 SNEGSKA (reference sequence). The CDR3 protein is CGAPPLPGQGVNYGYTF. In DNA form, the CDR3 reads TGCGGTGCTCCACCCCTTCCGGGACAGGGGGTCAACTATGGCTACACCTTC.

This clonotype has at least ten counts. The DNA of the CDR3 is TGTGCCTGGGGTCAGGGGGCGCGATTAGATGGCTACACCTTC. This codes for CAWGQGARLDGYTF. The chain uses TRBV30 and TRBJ1-2; the match to TRBD1 covers 8 bases. The V gene's germline CDR1 is GTSNPN and CDR2 SVGIG (reference sequence). Losses at the gene ends were 5 bases for V and 6 bases for J; bases not matched to a gene: 11. This CDR3 has 14 amino acids.